Listed below are T cell receptor beta chains from one sample, sequenced in a study of PD-1 blockade in classical Hodgkin lymphoma. Repertoires were generated with immunoSEQ multiplex PCR, while TCRdb's copy carries only in-frame clones and drops some. The top ten hold 20% to 25% of the sample, which has about 84,000 clones, around nine tenths seen once. Sequencing was performed on peripheral blood mononuclear cells (PBMCs), taken at baseline. The receptor set was obtained from a human donor with classical Hodgkin lymphoma. Both conserved end residues are part of each CDR3.

>TRBV10-3|TRBJ2-1
CAISAAGGRNEQFF
>TRBV11-3|TRBJ2-1
CASSSGRRVMNEQFF
>TRBV7-2|TRBJ2-7
CASLDWDSGIYEQYF
>TRBV28|TRBJ1-1
CASSSGGGHTEAFF
>TRBV19|TRBJ2-7
CASSPSRGGGYEQYF
>TRBV5-4|TRBJ2-5
CASSLATAGQGHVETQYF
>TRBV4-1|TRBJ2-3
CASSSIEQGWTDTQYF
>TRBV7-2|TRBJ2-7
CASSLGVGTPAYEQYF
>TRBV4-1|TRBJ1-4
CASSQVHNEKLFF
>TRBV18|TRBJ1-2
CASSPSQAPNYGYTF
>TRBV27|TRBJ2-7
CASSSDAPGQSSYEQYF
>TRBV5-1|TRBJ2-7
CASSPGTSGYYEQYF
>TRBV11-2|TRBJ2-1
CASSFTAGTTSSYNEQFF
>TRBV5-4|TRBJ2-3
CASNPTGGTDTQYF
>TRBV10-1|TRBJ2-1
CASSEGTSGRAEQFF
>TRBV11-2|TRBJ1-5
CASSHGGAQPQHF
>TRBV4-1|TRBJ2-7
CASRSLAGSYEQYF